These T cell receptor beta chains were read from a single sample in a study of blood T cell repertoires in COVID-19. The assay was immunoSEQ multiplex PCR, and TCRdb's table has in-frame clones only and misses some. This table holds 180,000 or so clones, over 80% found once. The sample taken for sequencing was peripheral blood. These receptor sequences come from a woman in her 40s with COVID-19, enrolled during active disease. CDR3s include the opening cysteine and the closing phenylalanine or tryptophan.

TRBV13	TRBJ2-3	CASSSPERGGASDTQYF
TRBV3-1/TRBV3-2	TRBJ2-7	CASSQGLAGGPYEQYF
TRBV5-5	TRBJ1-5	CASSTDGTGARGQPQHF
TRBV9	TRBJ2-7	CASSVGGGPYEQYF
TRBV6-5	TRBJ1-1	CASHHDSTEAFF
TRBV11-2	TRBJ2-3	CASSLTDLGGRTQYF
TRBV19	TRBJ2-7	CASSIAADYEQYF
TRBV7-2	TRBJ2-7	CASSLEGTGAEQYF
TRBV28	TRBJ2-5	CASSIREEGKTQYF
TRBV29-1	TRBJ1-5	CSACPQGYQPQHF
TRBV6-5	TRBJ1-6	CASSPSSRVASPLHF
TRBV5-1	TRBJ2-6	CASSLAAGTGANVLTF
TRBV18	TRBJ1-6	CASSPTGAPGSPLHF
TRBV2	TRBJ2-7	CASRHGLGTPRREQYF
TRBV14	TRBJ1-1	CASSQVRTVNTEAFF
TRBV19	TRBJ1-1	CACLTGTEAFF
TRBV10-1	TRBJ1-2	CASSGPGQGSGSYGYTF
TRBV19	TRBJ2-7	CASVQGVGYEQYF
TRBV28	TRBJ2-2	CASTRLRTGAGELFF
TRBV19	TRBJ2-2	CASSIVRLVDTGELFF
TRBV11-3	TRBJ2-3	CASSPGLTGDYNTDTQYF
TRBV29-1	TRBJ1-2	CSVQYRGRRYGYTF
TRBV5-1	TRBJ2-1	CASSFDHPGTSDYNEQFF
TRBV25-1	TRBJ2-7	CASTRSLGEQYF
TRBV18	TRBJ1-5	CASSPTGEQPQHF
TRBV29-1	TRBJ1-1	CSVGHKNTEAFF
TRBV5-4	TRBJ2-5	CASSGGAGTNRGSETQYF
TRBV5-8	TRBJ1-5	CASSLGGQLGAQHF
TRBV10-3	TRBJ2-1	CAISPGGTYNEQFF
TRBV19	TRBJ2-7	CASNTGQGSSF
TRBV15	TRBJ2-1	CATSRESARDNEQFF
TRBV5-6	TRBJ2-3	CASSQAGQASTDTQYF
TRBV19	TRBJ1-2	CASRQDSNYGYTF
TRBV2	TRBJ1-5	CASKFSDTENQPQHF
TRBV5-4	TRBJ1-1	CASSLQGADTEAFF
TRBV9	TRBJ1-6	CASSPGLVNSPLHF
TRBV28	TRBJ1-6	CASHPPGISPLHF
TRBV5-1	TRBJ2-1	CASSLIAGEGNEQFF
TRBV28	TRBJ1-2	CASSTGRGNYGYTF
TRBV11-3	TRBJ2-3	CASSAIEADTQYF
TRBV19	TRBJ1-4	CASSTGDATNEKLFF
TRBV10-3	TRBJ1-6	CAISRDSDNSPLHF
TRBV13	TRBJ2-3	CASSSRFAGTDTQYF
TRBV5-6	TRBJ1-4	CASSSTGQGNEKLFF
TRBV5-1	TRBJ2-5	CASSLEGREGETQYF
TRBV14	TRBJ2-3	CASSLPGLATDTQYF
TRBV5-5	TRBJ1-6	CASSHDRVSYNSPLHF
TRBV19	TRBJ1-2	CASSILGQGRDGYTF
TRBV6-4	TRBJ1-2	CASSAAQGPDYGYTF
TRBV3-1/TRBV3-2	TRBJ2-7	CASSQSGYEQYF
TRBV7-2	TRBJ1-6	CASSPGTVGARYSPLHF
TRBV5-6	TRBJ1-1	CASRKSGTGPFF
TRBV5-5	TRBJ1-2	CASAAPGQGSGYTF
TRBV3-1/TRBV3-2	TRBJ2-5	CASSQGLSSGRQETQYF
TRBV19	TRBJ2-5	CASSRRGGQETQYF
TRBV3-1/TRBV3-2	TRBJ1-3	CASSQGPRVGSTIYF
TRBV5-1	TRBJ1-6	CASSPGTGGSPLHF
TRBV6-2/TRBV6-3	TRBJ2-3	CASSPPDRGQIDTQYF
TRBV10-3	TRBJ1-2	CAISEGPPTYGYTF
TRBV11-2	TRBJ1-5	CASRLSNQPQHF